These T cell receptor beta chains were read from a single sample in a study of CD8 T cells in cerebrospinal fluid in Alzheimer's disease. After re-calling the 10x single-cell sequencing reads, TCRdb lists one entry per CDR3 protein, DNA absent. This table holds about 1,400 distinct CDR3 sequences. What was sequenced was cerebrospinal fluid. All receptors derive from a human donor with mild cognitive impairment. CDR3s include the opening cysteine and the closing phenylalanine or tryptophan. Clone sizes are given selectively: once, few, many, or a class where the clone is expanded.

medium-sized,TRBJ2-5,TRBV2,CASAETDLQETQYF
.,TRBJ2-1,TRBV24-1,CATSDRTSGFSYNEQFF
.,TRBJ1-2,TRBV4-2,CASSQYLGQGKDGYTF
.,TRBJ2-3,TRBV4-3,CASSQVYASGGTDTQYF
medium-sized,TRBJ2-1,TRBV10-2,CASSESEGRRFF
medium-sized,TRBJ1-6,TRBV20-1,CSAERQGRNSPLHF
medium-sized,TRBJ1-3,TRBV7-8,CASSAGQGSLSGNTIYF
large,TRBJ2-1,TRBV29-1,CSVEGLLAGGTPGANNEQFF
large,TRBJ2-5,TRBV7-2,CASSLGPPGTSGSQETQYF
large,TRBJ1-2,TRBV4-2,CASSQEARTFGYTF
.,TRBJ1-5,TRBV9,CASSANTGNQPQHF
.,TRBJ2-7,TRBV20-1,CSARDLAGERTYEQYF
medium-sized,TRBJ2-1,TRBV28,CASSGQGISYNEQFF
.,TRBJ2-3,TRBV7-9,CASSLDVADTQYF
medium-sized,TRBJ2-3,TRBV10-2,CASRKGSTDTQYF
.,TRBJ2-7,TRBV7-2,CASSLNPGTYEQYF
large,TRBJ1-1,TRBV5-5,CASSPPGISNTEAFF
.,TRBJ1-1,TRBV19,CASSMDEGTEAFF
medium-sized,TRBJ1-3,TRBV10-3,CAISEGQSSGNTIYF
large,TRBJ1-1,TRBV5-1,CASRPGVNTEAFF
large,TRBJ2-5,TRBV2,CASSGSEETQYF
medium-sized,TRBJ1-1,TRBV21-1,CASSKRGEAFF
medium-sized,TRBJ2-5,TRBV19,CASKRQGAKETQYF
large,TRBJ2-7,TRBV5-5,CASSFAGGTYEQYF
.,TRBJ2-1,TRBV20-1,CSVLFSGGLDNEQFF
medium-sized,TRBJ2-3,TRBV7-3,CASSLNLNTDTQYF
.,TRBJ2-3,TRBV7-3,CASSHFADTQYF
.,TRBJ1-6,TRBV30,CALSRQANNSPLHF
medium-sized,TRBJ2-6,TRBV12-3/TRBV12-4,CASSLGTSGANVLTF
medium-sized,TRBJ2-1,TRBV6-2/TRBV6-3,CASSYRRYNEQFF
large,TRBJ2-7,TRBV28,CASTQARREQYF
.,TRBJ2-1,TRBV1,CTSSQDLGTDNNEQFF
.,TRBJ1-4,TRBV5-6,CASSQGHEKLFF
medium-sized,TRBJ1-6,TRBV6-2/TRBV6-3,CASSAYNSPLHF
medium-sized,TRBJ2-5,TRBV20-1,CSAPSFPLAEGGETQYF
.,TRBJ1-2,TRBV7-8,CASSSSGAREVESGYTF
medium-sized,TRBJ2-1,TRBV20-1,CSAPGQGSYNEQFF
medium-sized,TRBJ2-1,TRBV6-2/TRBV6-3,CASSYGGASSYNEQFF
medium-sized,TRBJ1-5,TRBV4-2,CASSQEARGHQPQHF
.,TRBJ2-1,TRBV6-1,CASSSGTSDYNEQFF
large,TRBJ1-4,TRBV20-1,CSARDSEQPGELFF
.,TRBJ2-7,TRBV6-5,CASSYSYGTGSSYEQYF
medium-sized,TRBJ2-1,TRBV6-2/TRBV6-3,CASSLLAGSYNEQFF
.,TRBJ1-5,TRBV2,CASSGGQGVQPQHF
medium-sized,TRBJ2-3,TRBV2,CASSEATLTQYF
medium-sized,TRBJ1-2,TRBV6-2/TRBV6-3,CASRKIGASPDYGYTF
medium-sized,TRBJ1-1,TRBV4-3,CASTYDAAGVPNAEAFF